This TCR beta chain was retrieved from a study of cytomegalovirus exposure and HLA in healthy donors. Findings and caveats of the study: Some highly shared sequence variants likely arose as a pipeline artifact. Immune exposure information available was restricted to CMV serostatus. It has been reported that TCR beta sequences accurately predicted the HLA-A and HLA-B alleles of most subjects.

Comments on this clone: Its antigen is not known.

Use of 60 Vbeta and 13 Jbeta primers characterized the PCR. Methods used by the authors: A later analysis counted about 80 million unique TCR beta chains, about 10 million shared. TCRdb's table, derived via immunoSEQ multiplex PCR, lists solely in-frame clones and lacks some. V, J and clone size were drawn from that table, and D and trimming were deduced from the DNA. The table lists roughly 100,000 clones, approximately 83% of them singletons, with roughly 3.5% in the top ten. The sample was PBMCs. This clonotype originated in a female donor in good health and CMV-seropositive.

The CDR3 loop is CASSLASSGAEAFF. In DNA, the CDR3 is TGTGCCAGCAGCTTAGCCTCCTCGGGGGCTGAAGCTTTCTTT. The chain links TRBV7-9 to TRBJ1-1; possibly TRBD1 for D (5 bases). The CDR3 has 14 residues. CDR1 and CDR2 (germline): SEHNR, FQNEAQ (reference sequence). Trimming took off 0 bases at V and 6 bases at J, with 11 bases between the two ends.